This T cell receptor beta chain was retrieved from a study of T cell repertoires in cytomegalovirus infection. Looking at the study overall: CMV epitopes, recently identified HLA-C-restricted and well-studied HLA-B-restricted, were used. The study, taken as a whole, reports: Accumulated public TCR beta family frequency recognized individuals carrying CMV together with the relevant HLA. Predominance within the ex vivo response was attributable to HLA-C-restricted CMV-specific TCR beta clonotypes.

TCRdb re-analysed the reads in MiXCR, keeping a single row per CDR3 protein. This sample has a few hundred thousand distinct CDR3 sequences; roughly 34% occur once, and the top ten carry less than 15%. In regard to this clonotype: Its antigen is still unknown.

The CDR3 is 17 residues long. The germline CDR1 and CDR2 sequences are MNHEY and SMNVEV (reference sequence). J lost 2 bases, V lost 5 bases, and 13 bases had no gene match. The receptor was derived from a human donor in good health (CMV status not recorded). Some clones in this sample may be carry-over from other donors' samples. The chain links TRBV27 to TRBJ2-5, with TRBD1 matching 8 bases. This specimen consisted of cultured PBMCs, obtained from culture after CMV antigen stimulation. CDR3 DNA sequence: TGTGCCAGCAGTCCAGCAGTTCGGGACAGGAATCAAGAGACCCAGTACTTC. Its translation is CASSPAVRDRNQETQYF.